The T cell receptor (beta chain) under discussion was sequenced for a study of blood T cell repertoires in COVID-19. About the research overall: There were acute and convalescent COVID-19 samples, and they came from the United States, Italy and Spain.

V was clipped by 5 bases and J by 6 bases, with 14 bases between them. Germline V CDR1 and CDR2: MNHEY, SMNVEV (reference sequence). The CDR3 is 14 residues long. Repertoires were generated with immunoSEQ multiplex PCR, while TCRdb's copy carries only in-frame clones and drops some. This table holds 150,000 to 200,000 clones, roughly 90% found once. The source material was peripheral blood. This sequence joins TRBV27 and TRBJ1-5; perhaps TRBD1 as D (5 bases). The clonotype originates from a man aged 50 to 60 with acute or convalescent COVID-19. As DNA, the CDR3 is TGTGCCAGCAGTCCCTTGGGGGGGGTTCAGCCCCAGCATTTT. This translates into CASSPLGGVQPQHF.